This paragraph covers one TCR beta chain sequence. The antigen is not known. V gave up 4 bases and J gave up 5 bases; unmatched junction bases: 12. Germline V lookup: CDR1 SGHAT, CDR2 FQNNGV. The length of the CDR3 is 17 residues. Sequenced by immunoSEQ multiplex PCR; TCRdb stores in-frame clones only, minus some. Of roughly 62,000 clones detected, 70% appear once; the ten largest clones hold 2.8%. This sample stems from a study of T cell clones after liver transplantation. Overall study: Liver transplant recipients had immunosuppression withdrawal attempted within 2 years. Findings of the study overall: Post-transplant time points were not standardized, so conclusions are preliminary.

The sample in question was CD4+ T cells from blood, obtained at the 15-month timepoint. J is TRBJ2-1 and V is TRBV11-2; 9 bases line up with TRBD1. The TCR was taken from a human patient who received a liver transplant. The graft donor may have given rise to some T cells. The CDR3 DNA sequence: TGTGCCAGCAGCTCTATCCGCGGGACAGGGATCCACAATGAGCAGTTCTTC. Amino acids: CASSSIRGTGIHNEQFF.